The 15 T cell receptor beta chains below all came from one sample that was sequenced in a study of radiation and T cells in renal cell carcinoma. Time point described: baseline pretreatment blood. The treatment here: 15 Gy SBRT to primary tumor, nephrectomy 4 weeks later. Repertoires were generated with immunoSEQ multiplex PCR, while TCRdb's copy carries only in-frame clones and drops some. The data hold more than 95,000 clones, with about four fifths observed a single time. This specimen consisted of blood, obtained from a patient whose treatment included radiotherapy and nephrectomy. Receptor source: a woman in her sixties or seventies with renal cell carcinoma.

The chain recombines TRBV2 with TRBJ1-2, with D uncertain. The CDR3 extends over 14 amino acids. Trimming took off 4 bases at V and 0 bases at J, with 9 bases between the two ends. Germline V lookup: CDR1 SNHLY, CDR2 FYNNEI. In nucleotides, the CDR3 is TGTGCCAGCAGTGTAGGGTTAGCTAACTATGGCTACACCTTC. This translates into CASSVGLANYGYTF.

The chain is built from TRBV19 and TRBJ1-5, with 11 bases matching TRBD1. The CDR3 runs 19 residues. Germline-derived CDR1 and CDR2 are LNHDA and SQIVND (reference sequence). Trimming cost V 4 bases and J 0 bases; bases outside gene matches: 11. The CDR3 protein is CASSTKRTGGTYSNQPQHF. CDR3 sequence (DNA): TGTGCCAGTAGTACCAAACGGACAGGGGGCACATATAGCAATCAGCCCCAGCATTTT.

The chain joins TRBV5-1 to TRBJ2-2; tentative D call: TRBD1 (6 bases). This CDR3 has 14 residues. Between the trimmed V and J ends, which lost 4 bases and 4 bases, there was a span of 11 bases. Germline V lookup: CDR1 SGHRS, CDR2 YFSETQ. CDR3 sequence reads: CASSPGQSTGELFF. The CDR3 nucleotides read TGCGCCAGCAGCCCCGGACAGAGCACCGGGGAGCTGTTTTTT.

The chain recombines TRBV29-1 with TRBJ1-2; D is undetermined. Looked up from germline, CDR1 is SQVTM and CDR2 is ANQGSEA. Trimming removed 1 base at V and 6 bases at J, with 15 bases between. This CDR3 contains 14 residues. In nucleotides, the CDR3 is TGCAGCGTTGAAGGAACGTCCGAGGGTAATGGCTACACCTTC. This sequence encodes CSVEGTSEGNGYTF.

DNA of the CDR3: TGTGCCAGCTCACCACCTGCTGAGGCGGGAGGTTATGGCTACACCTTC. Translating gives CASSPPAEAGGYGYTF. The chain couples TRBV18 to TRBJ1-2; no firm D call. The length of the CDR3 is 16 residues. Germline assignment: CDR1 KGHSH and CDR2 LQKENI. V was cut by 0 bases and J by 5 bases, with 16 bases left in between.

This rearrangement joins TRBV6-5 to TRBJ2-4, with D possibly being TRBD1 (5 bases). The CDR3 sequence is 15 residues long. Looked up from germline, CDR1 is MNHEY and CDR2 is SVGAGI. Trimming cost V 6 bases and J 7 bases, with 19 bases left between them. In DNA, the CDR3 is TGTGCCAGCAGCCGTGACAGCCCCATTTGGAACATTCAGTACTTC. This sequence encodes CASSRDSPIWNIQYF.

This rearrangement joins TRBV9 to TRBJ1-2; TRBD1 might be the D (5 bases). Germline V lookup: CDR1 SGDLS, CDR2 YYNGEE. Deletions cut 7 bases from V and 3 bases from J, with 16 bases between. The length of the CDR3 is 14 residues. CDR3 loop: CASANTRGDYGYTF. CDR3 DNA sequence: TGTGCCAGCGCCAATACCCGGGGGGACTATGGCTACACCTTC.

The chain links TRBV7-2 to TRBJ1-6; unclear D gene. The germline CDR1 and CDR2 sequences are SGHTA and FQGNSA. V was cut by 4 bases and J by 6 bases, with 13 bases left in between. The CDR3 is made up of 15 amino acids. This CDR3 reads CASSYLTAVNSPLHF. CDR3 coding DNA: TGTGCCAGCAGCTATTTGACTGCCGTTAATTCACCCCTCCACTTT.

This clone was seen more than once but under ten times. The gene calls are TRBV19 and TRBJ1-1; no clear D. Germline V CDR1 and CDR2: LNHDA, SQIVND (reference sequence). The CDR3 sequence is 13 residues long. The V gene lost 5 bases and the J gene lost 8 bases, with 15 bases spanning the gap. The CDR3, as DNA: TGTGCCAGTAGTCCTGGACCCTCGAACGAAGCTTTCTTT. This codes for CASSPGPSNEAFF.

The chain links TRBV15 to TRBJ2-7, with D unclear. Germline V gene data show CDR1 as LNHNV and CDR2 as YYDKDF (reference sequence). Trimming stripped 0 bases from V and 3 bases from J, with 15 bases between. The CDR3 covers 16 residues. The CDR3 sequence is CATSRERTPLGYEQYF. The CDR3 DNA reads TGTGCCACCAGCAGAGAACGGACCCCCCTCGGCTACGAGCAGTACTTC. Looking up the rest from reference TRBV15 and TRBJ2-7 gives the full variable domain: DAMVIQNPRYQVTQFGKPVTLSCSQTLNHNVMYWYQQKSSQAPKLLFHYYDKDFNNEADTPDNFQSRRPNTSFCFLDIRSPGLGDTAMYLCATSRERTPLGYEQYFGPGTRLTVT.

V and J are TRBV10-1 and TRBJ2-1, with TRBD2 identical over 8 bases. The CDR3 loop spans 16 amino acids. Trimming removed 5 bases from V and 2 bases from J; junction bases left unmatched: 8. CDR1 is WNHNN, CDR2 SYGVQD, per germline (reference sequence). The CDR3 loop is CASSPLAGNAYNEQFF. CDR3 in DNA: TGCGCCAGCAGTCCTTTAGCGGGGAACGCCTACAATGAGCAGTTCTTC.

The J gene is TRBJ1-1, the V gene TRBV5-6; D uncertain. The V gene lost 4 bases and the J gene lost 7 bases, with 20 bases spanning the gap. The CDR3 covers 15 residues. Germline V gives CDR1 SGHDT, CDR2 YYEEEE. CDR3 sequence reads: CASSPAGVWVNEAFF. The CDR3 region has the DNA TGTGCCAGCAGCCCCGCCGGGGTTTGGGTTAATGAAGCTTTCTTT.

This clone was seen once. This sequence joins TRBV6-5 and TRBJ2-3; a weak D match, TRBD1 (6 bases). V lost 5 bases and J 2 bases, leaving 11 bases between the germline ends. This CDR3 comprises 14 residues. The germline V gene encodes CDR1 MNHEY and CDR2 SVGAGI. The CDR3 spells CASSEGVLTDTQYF. In DNA, the CDR3 is TGTGCCAGCAGTGAGGGGGTGCTCACAGATACGCAGTATTTT.

The chain links TRBV6-6 to TRBJ1-5; D is perhaps TRBD1 (6 bases). The CDR3 sequence is 13 residues long. The ends were cut back, 2 bases at V and 5 bases at J, with 7 bases in the middle. Per the germline V gene, CDR1 is MNHNY and CDR2 is SVGAGI (reference sequence). This CDR3 reads CASSYKGDQPQHF. In DNA, the CDR3 is TGTGCCAGCAGTTACAAGGGGGATCAGCCCCAGCATTTT.

There are a few counts of this clone. The chain uses TRBV18 and TRBJ1-1; 8 bases match TRBD1. The CDR3 spans 15 residues. Trimming took 0 bases from V and 4 from J; bases not matched to a gene: 4. The germline V gene has CDR1 KGHSH and CDR2 LQKENI. CDR3 DNA sequence: TGTGCCAGCTCACCACCCGGGACAGGCCTCACTGAAGCTTTCTTT. It translates to CASSPPGTGLTEAFF.